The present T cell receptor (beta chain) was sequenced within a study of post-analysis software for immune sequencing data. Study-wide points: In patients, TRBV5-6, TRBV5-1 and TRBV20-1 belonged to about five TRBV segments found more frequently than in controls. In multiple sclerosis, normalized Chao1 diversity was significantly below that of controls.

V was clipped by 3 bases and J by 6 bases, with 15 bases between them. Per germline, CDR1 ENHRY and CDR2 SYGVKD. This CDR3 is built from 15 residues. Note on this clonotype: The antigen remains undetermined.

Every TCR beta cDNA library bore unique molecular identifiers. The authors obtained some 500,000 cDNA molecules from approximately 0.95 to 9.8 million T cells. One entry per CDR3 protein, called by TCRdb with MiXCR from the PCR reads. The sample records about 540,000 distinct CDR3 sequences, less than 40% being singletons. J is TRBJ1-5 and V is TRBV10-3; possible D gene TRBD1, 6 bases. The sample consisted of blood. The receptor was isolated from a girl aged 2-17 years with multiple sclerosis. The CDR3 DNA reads TGTGCCATCAGTGATCGGGGGCGAGACGGTCAGCCCCAGCATTTT. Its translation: CAISDRGRDGQPQHF.